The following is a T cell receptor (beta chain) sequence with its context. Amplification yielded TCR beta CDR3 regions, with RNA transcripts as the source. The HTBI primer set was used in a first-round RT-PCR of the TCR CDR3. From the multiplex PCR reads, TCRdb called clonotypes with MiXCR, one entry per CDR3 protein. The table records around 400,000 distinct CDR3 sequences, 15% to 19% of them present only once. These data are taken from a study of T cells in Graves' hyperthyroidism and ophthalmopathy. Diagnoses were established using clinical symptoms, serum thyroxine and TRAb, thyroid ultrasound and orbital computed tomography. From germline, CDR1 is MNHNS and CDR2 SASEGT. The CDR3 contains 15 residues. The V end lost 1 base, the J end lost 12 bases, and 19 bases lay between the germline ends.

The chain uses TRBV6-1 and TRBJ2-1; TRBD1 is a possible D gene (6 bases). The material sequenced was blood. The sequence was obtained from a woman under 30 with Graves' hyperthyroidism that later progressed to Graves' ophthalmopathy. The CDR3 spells CASSEDRVYGTGQFF. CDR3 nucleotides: TGTGCCAGCAGTGAAGACAGGGTTTACGGAACAGGGCAGTTCTTC.